What follows is one T cell receptor beta chain and its context. Its cognate antigen is unknown. This record comes from a study of identifying expanded T cells in peripheral blood. Study-wide points: Technical replicates showed roughly 1.2 changed clones; roughly two weeks 15 to 20; four weeks 19. Two-week clone count variance significantly increased as total template count grew.

Clones were sequenced by immunoSEQ multiplex PCR, and TCRdb holds only the in-frame ones, with some missing. Of approximately 85,000 clones listed, approximately 90% are singletons. Healthy donors had no documented immune events, such as infections, while sampled. This CDR3 spans 14 amino acids. V lost 2 bases, J lost 0 bases, and 7 bases lay in between. Germline V gene lookup returns CDR1 SGHTA and CDR2 FQGNSA. The sequenced sample consisted of blood. The rearrangement joins TRBV7-2 to TRBJ1-1; D call uncertain. This sequence was found in a person aged 18 to 70 in good health. Written as DNA, the CDR3 is TGTGCCAGCAGCTTAAGGATAATGAACACTGAAGCTTTCTTT. Amino acids: CASSLRIMNTEAFF.